This T cell receptor (beta chain) was identified during a study of identical twins (TCRdb year 2016). Background on the whole study: The study deep-sequenced TCR alpha and beta repertoires from monozygotic twins, unrelated adults of various ages and cord blood to test whether fetal clonotypes persist. Replicate twin experiments were performed at different times using different library preparation protocols to rule out contamination.

The germline V gene provides CDR1 MNHEY and CDR2 SVGAGI. The CDR3 covers 13 residues, taking in both the cysteine and the phenylalanine. The only DNA kept is the CDR3, 39 bases in frame from the first base. V loses 4 bases of germline sequence and J loses 10 bases, and the interval between the two ends is 15 bases. Broad study findings and their caveats: Compared with coincidental sharing between unrelated individuals, out-of-frame TCR alpha sequences shared between twins had an excess of sequences with low generation probability. In beta out-of-frame sequences, excess twin sharing was weaker, because having fewer shared sequences lowered the signal-to-noise ratio. Recombination models systematically underestimated out-of-frame TCR alpha sharing in monozygotic twins but agreed with sharing between unrelated individuals. Fewer insertions were carried by abundant cord blood beta clonotypes, a similar but weaker trend appeared in young adult naive repertoires, and no such trend appeared in memory repertoires. Because the same donors could not be followed over many years, conclusions were based on cross-sectional statistical analysis. Zero-insertion analyses could be partly confounded by invariant T cells such as MAIT and iNKT, although diverse VJ usage argued against such confounding for most clonotypes.

Only healthy Caucasian donors were included. The researchers also sequenced three unrelated adults who were not twins: a male aged 18 to 30, a male aged 50 to 59, and a female aged 50 to 59. Miltenyi CD45RO+ enrichment and human naive T-cell isolation kits were used to isolate memory (CD45RO+) and naive T cells from PBMC. Points on this clonotype: This receptor's antigen is unknown. This could be a read error, since a much larger clone is one nucleotide away.

The library was generated by 5' RACE. The sequencing machine was an Illumina HiSeq 2000. Template switching added a universal primer binding site, and the final cDNA carried a unique molecular identifier that allowed TCR cDNA molecules to be counted accurately. Specific primers in the conserved constant-segment region were used to synthesize first-strand cDNA for the TCR alpha and beta chains. To control for contamination, every cDNA library carried two barcodes: a SMART-Mk sample barcode plus Illumina barcodes. TruSeq adapter sequences, together with Illumina sample barcodes, were added in two successive PCR steps. The TCR alpha and beta cDNA libraries were sequenced on the Illumina HiSeq platform using custom primers. The study's own analysis went as follows. MiGEC processed the raw reads to extract unique molecular identifiers, while MiXCR was used to determine the CDR3 positions. Recombination models were inferred per individual with the repgenHMM and IGoR tools using an EM algorithm. The analysis of shared clonotypes was done with the tcR package in R, with sharing normalized by the product of cloneset sizes. To study raw recombination free of thymic and clonal selection effects, out-of-frame nonproductive sequences were analyzed. The raw public reads went through TCRdb reprocessing: fastp at Q25, MiXCR clone calling, in-frame beta chains kept. Entries that share a CDR3 protein sequence are merged under the most common genes and DNA. TCRdb, not the original authors, processed these V and J calls. For this sample the table gives a few hundred thousand distinct CDR3 sequences, of which around 18% were detected only once. About 12% of the sample is in the top ten clones.

This sequence originates from a man in his forties or fifties in good health. The sample consisted of naive T cells sorted from blood. According to the study, the label for this sample's cell subset or site signals: cells isolated with a human naive T-cell isolation kit. The rearranged chain carries TRBV6-5 and TRBJ2-3; TRBD1 could be the D gene, as 5 bases match. In nucleotides, the sequence is TGTGCCAGCAGTTTCATCAAGGGGAAGGCGCAGTATTTT. Translated, this is CASSFIKGKAQYF.